This T cell receptor beta chain was documented in a study of blood T cell repertoires in COVID-19. Looking at the study overall: PBMCs, B-cell-depleted T cells, or T cells provided the cDNA or gDNA that made up the material.

Trimming shortened V by 5 bases and J by 6 bases, and 9 bases separated the two germline ends. The CDR3 spans 12 residues. Per germline, CDR1 SGHDT and CDR2 YYEEEE. Only in-frame clones appear in the TCRdb table, and some are missing; sequencing was by immunoSEQ multiplex PCR. Of about 55,000 clones in the sample, approximately 90% were seen once. This chain uses TRBV5-6 with TRBJ2-1; D gene uncertain. What was sequenced was peripheral blood. This sequence was found in a man aged 35 to 55 with acute or convalescent COVID-19. The CDR3 loop is CASSSRPNEQFF. The CDR3 bases are TGTGCCAGCAGTTCCCGTCCCAATGAGCAGTTCTTC.